This TCR beta chain stems from a study of beta chain features in type 1 diabetes. Across the whole study: Across the samples, roughly 98 million sorted cells were examined in total.

This clone was picked up a small number of times. The collection from each donor was one heparinised blood draw averaging approximately 110 mL. cDNA synthesis used the whole RNA isolate, giving expressed TCRB sequences. TCRdb keeps only in-frame clones here, not all; method: immunoSEQ multiplex PCR. This sample has hundreds of thousands of clones; roughly 12% occur once, and the top ten carry about 0.017%. This sequence was found in a man between 18 and 29 years old in good health. Sequencing input: naive CD4+ T cells from blood.

The CDR3 loop reads CASRFQGRKSNTGELFF. The CDR3, as DNA: TGTGCCAGCAGGTTTCAGGGCCGAAAATCGAACACCGGGGAGCTGTTTTTT. The chain is built from TRBV7-9 and TRBJ2-2; D possibly corresponds to TRBD1 (5 bases). The germline V gene encodes CDR1 SEHNR and CDR2 FQNEAQ (reference sequence). The V end was cut by 6 bases, the J end by 0 bases, with 17 bases between. The CDR3 covers 17 residues.